The next 32 T cell receptor beta chains were all read from a single sample in a study of blood T cells in healthy people across ages. For the second PCR, which ran for about 7 to 11 cycles, a sample-barcoded 5' primer and a J-beta primer mix were used. Each CDR3 protein gets one entry after TCRdb re-called the 5' RACE reads with MiXCR. The sample has approximately 820,000 distinct CDR3 sequences, 40% to 50% seen once. The sequenced sample was blood. The receptors originated from a man between 60 and 75 years old in good health.

The J gene is TRBJ1-5, the V gene TRBV15; D is unclear. The CDR3 has 15 residues. The V and J ends lost 0 bases and 3 bases respectively, with 9 bases between them. Looked up from germline, CDR1 is LNHNV and CDR2 is YYDKDF (reference sequence). The CDR3 protein is CATSRDGPHNQPQHF. The CDR3 nucleotides are TGTGCCACCAGCAGAGATGGCCCCCACAATCAGCCCCAGCATTTT.

V and J are TRBV2 and TRBJ2-4; 10 bases are shared with TRBD2. With the DNA end fitting TRBJ2-7 better, the J assignment may be wrong. The germline V gene encodes CDR1 SNHLY and CDR2 FYNNEI. This CDR3 region has 15 residues. Written as DNA, the CDR3 is TGTGCCAGCAGTGAACGAGCGGGGGGGCCAGTCGAGCAGTACTTC. Its translation: CASSERAGGPVEQYF.

The DNA for the CDR3 is TGTGCCAGCAGCCAAGGAGCGACAGGGGCTAGGAATGAGCAGTTCTTC. It yields the protein CASSQGATGARNEQFF. This chain links TRBV3-1 with TRBJ2-1, with 8 bases that match TRBD1. V lost 1 base to trimming and J lost 7 bases; unmatched junction nucleotides: 9. The germline V gene has CDR1 LGHDT and CDR2 YNNKEL (reference sequence). The CDR3 length is 16 residues.

V and J are TRBV28 and TRBJ1-6; 7 bases align to TRBD1. The V gene's germline CDR1 is MDHEN and CDR2 SYDVKM. This CDR3 spans 16 amino acids. J lost 5 bases, V lost 5 bases, and 9 bases had no gene match. CDR3 coding DNA: TGTGCCAGCAGTCCCGCCCGACAGGGTGATAATTCACCCCTCCACTTT. This encodes CASSPARQGDNSPLHF.

The table lists this clonotype with a few counts. V usage is TRBV10-2 and J usage is TRBJ1-2, with 7 bases that match TRBD1. The V gene's germline CDR1 is WSHSY and CDR2 SAAADI. This CDR3 has 15 residues. After removal of 3 bases from V and 0 bases from J, the junction contained 4 bases not matched to a gene. The CDR3 bases are TGCGCCAGCAGTGACCGGGACAGCACTAACTATGGCTACACCTTC. Translation: CASSDRDSTNYGYTF.

This clonotype was found a few times. The chain employs TRBV9 and TRBJ2-1; TRBD1 aligns across 11 bases. The CDR3 is 16 residues long. The germline V gene encodes CDR1 SGDLS and CDR2 YYNGEE. V was pared by 5 bases and J by 10 bases, with 14 bases of the junction left unmatched. CDR3 bases: TGTGCCAGCAGTTTGAGGGGGGACAGGGGGTATTTCGAGCAGTTCTTC. It specifies CASSLRGDRGYFEQFF.

The chain joins TRBV29-1 to TRBJ2-5; TRBD1 or TRBD2 may be the D gene (5 bases each). The closer fit of TRBJ2-7 to the DNA end suggests the J call may be wrong. CDR3 length: 13 amino acids. Germline CDR1 reads SQVTM; CDR2 reads ANQGSEA. The CDR3 nucleotides read TGCAGCGCTCAAGGGACGTCGTTCCGCGAGCAGTACTTC. This sequence encodes CSAQGTSFREQYF.

The V and J genes are TRBV20-1 and TRBJ2-7; D remains unclear. Germline CDR1 and CDR2: DFQATT and SNEGSKA (reference sequence). The CDR3 is 15 amino acids. The V end was cut by 6 bases, the J end by 3 bases, with 21 bases between. CDR3 in amino acids: CSAFSSSPDGYEQYF. CDR3 bases: TGCAGTGCCTTCTCCTCTTCCCCGGACGGCTACGAGCAGTACTTC.

This clonotype came up once. The chain carries TRBV20-1 and TRBJ1-2; the D gene is possibly TRBD1 (5 bases). The CDR3 runs to 12 residues. Germline V CDR1 and CDR2: DFQATT, SNEGSKA (reference sequence). V lost 5 bases to trimming and J lost 4 bases, with 11 bases between them. The CDR3 DNA follows: TGCAGTGCTGTAGGGGCCTCCTATGGCTACACCTTC. As protein: CSAVGASYGYTF.

This clonotype turned up a few times. The J gene is TRBJ2-3, the V gene TRBV4-3; 13 bases are shared with TRBD2. This CDR3 has 18 amino acids. Trimming at V came to 1 base and at J to 6 bases, leaving 10 bases not matched to a gene. Germline V gene sequence: CDR1 LGHNA, CDR2 YSLEER. The CDR3 DNA reads TGCGCCAGCAGCCAAGGGCGTACGGGACTAGCGGGGAGGGATACGCAGTATTTT. This gives the protein CASSQGRTGLAGRDTQYF.

This clonotype has only a few counts. The CDR3 DNA is TGCGCCAGCAGTCCTGCCGGGACAGGGAATGAAAAACTGTTTTTT. Its protein product is CASSPAGTGNEKLFF. This chain links TRBV5-1 with TRBJ1-4; 9 bases match TRBD1. The V and J ends lost 5 bases and 5 bases, in that order; junction bases with no gene match: 7. The V gene's germline CDR1 is SGHRS and CDR2 YFSETQ. The CDR3 has 15 residues.

V gene TRBV2 combines with J gene TRBJ2-6, with TRBD1 identical over 9 bases. This CDR3 is built from 16 residues. V was pared by 7 bases and J by 12 bases, with 16 bases of the junction left unmatched. The germline V gene has CDR1 SNHLY and CDR2 FYNNEI. This CDR3 is CASTTRGTGTGSVLTF. The CDR3 nucleotides read TGTGCCAGCACCACACGAGGGACAGGGACCGGAAGCGTCCTGACTTTC.

The chain couples TRBV7-2 to TRBJ2-5; TRBD2 matches 9 bases. Per germline, CDR1 SGHTA and CDR2 FQGNSA. V dropped 5 bases and J dropped 11; count of bases not matched to a gene: 12. This CDR3 has 14 amino acids. DNA of the CDR3: TGTGCCAGCAGCGTAGGCGGGGGGGCCCGAGAGCAGTACTTC. Its protein is CASSVGGGAREQYF.

This clonotype was recorded a few times. This rearrangement joins TRBV7-2 to TRBJ2-4; 8 bases are shared with TRBD1. The closer fit of TRBJ2-5 to the DNA end suggests the J call may be wrong. This CDR3 contains 14 residues. CDR1 and CDR2 (germline): SGHTA, FQGNSA. CDR3 DNA: TGTGCCAGCAGCTTAGGACAGGGGACAGAGACCCAGTACTTC. As protein: CASSLGQGTETQYF.

In this sample, this clonotype turned up once. V gene TRBV7-9 combines with J gene TRBJ1-2; D call uncertain. Deletions cut 5 bases from V and 4 bases from J, with 14 bases between. In germline, CDR1 is SEHNR, CDR2 FQNEAQ (reference sequence). The CDR3 is made up of 14 amino acids. The CDR3 reads CASSPHQVAYGYTF. The DNA for the CDR3 is TGTGCCAGCAGCCCTCATCAGGTCGCCTATGGCTACACCTTC.

With respect to this clonotype: It may be a read error: a sequence one base away is much more abundant. The chain uses TRBV5-1 and TRBJ2-6, with D possibly called TRBD1 or TRBD2 (5 bases each). The CDR3 consists of 16 residues. Germline lookup yields CDR1 SGHRS and CDR2 YFSETQ. The CDR3 sequence is CASSTTGTSGADVLTF. In DNA, the CDR3 is TGCGCCAGCAGCACTACCGGGACCTCTGGGGCCGACGTCCTGACTTTC.

CDR3 protein: CASSLAPGTTVGELFF. The CDR3 DNA is TGCGCCAGCAGCTTGGCCCCCGGGACAACTGTGGGGGAGCTGTTTTTT. The V call is TRBV5-1, the J call TRBJ2-2; TRBD1 is a possible D gene (6 bases). From germline, CDR1 is SGHRS and CDR2 YFSETQ. V lost 0 bases and J 8 bases, leaving 17 bases between the germline ends. The CDR3 sequence is 16 residues long.

The chain joins TRBV9 to TRBJ1-1; possibly TRBD1 for D (5 bases). The CDR3 contains 14 residues. With 4 bases removed from V and 2 bases from J, the gap between germline ends came to 12 bases. Germline V gives CDR1 SGDLS, CDR2 YYNGEE. In DNA form, the CDR3 reads TGTGCCAGCAGCCCTTGGGGGGATAACACTGAAGCTTTCTTT. Encoded protein: CASSPWGDNTEAFF.

This chain uses TRBV9 with TRBJ2-1; no definite D call. The CDR3 covers 13 residues. V was cut by 2 bases and J by 6 bases, with 9 bases left in between. Germline V gives CDR1 SGDLS, CDR2 YYNGEE. CDR3 loop: CASSVGFSNEQFF. CDR3 nucleotide sequence: TGTGCCAGCAGCGTCGGGTTTTCCAATGAGCAGTTCTTC. Together with reference TRBV9 and TRBJ2-1, the CDR3 gives the full variable domain: DSGVTQTPKHLITATGQRVTLRCSPRSGDLSVYWYQQSLDQGLQFLIQYYNGEERAKGNILERFSAQQFPDLHSELNLSSLELGDSALYFCASSVGFSNEQFFGPGTRLTVL.

The sample holds a few counts of this clonotype. The chain recombines TRBV7-3 with TRBJ2-1, with D perhaps matching TRBD1 or TRBD2 (5 bases each). This CDR3 is built from 13 residues. V was trimmed by 6 bases and J by 9 bases, leaving 15 bases between them. The germline V gene encodes CDR1 SGHTA and CDR2 FQGTGA. The DNA for the CDR3 is TGTGCCAGCAGTCCCCTAGGGGACGGTGAGCAGTTCTTC. Protein product: CASSPLGDGEQFF.

J is TRBJ2-3 and V is TRBV20-1; TRBD2 agrees at 10 bases. This CDR3 is 15 amino acids long. After removal of 6 bases from V and 5 bases from J, the junction contained 11 bases not matched to a gene. Germline CDR1 DFQATT, CDR2 SNEGSKA (reference sequence). The CDR3, as DNA: TGCAGTGCCCCTGGAGCTAGCGGGGGAGGAGATACGCAGTATTTT. Translation gives CSAPGASGGGDTQYF.

Note on this clonotype: The junction and the germline gene differ at one end; a read error may be behind it. The chain is built from TRBV20-1 and TRBJ1-4, with D tentatively TRBD1 (5 bases). The germline V gene encodes CDR1 DFQATT and CDR2 SNEGSKA (reference sequence). The CDR3 is 14 residues long. CDR3 in amino acids: CSADPGGHGEKRFF. DNA for the CDR3: TGCAGTGCTGACCCCGGGGGTCACGGTGAAAAACGGTTTTTT.

This sequence joins TRBV20-1 and TRBJ2-5; D possibly corresponds to TRBD1 (5 bases). The DNA matches TRBJ2-7 better at its end, which makes the J call doubtful. The CDR3 runs 15 residues. The germline V gene encodes CDR1 DFQATT and CDR2 SNEGSKA (reference sequence). The CDR3: CSARDRTRAGNEQYF. The CDR3 DNA sequence: TGCAGTGCTAGAGATCGCACGCGAGCAGGGAACGAGCAGTACTTC.

This clonotype was seen a single time. This chain uses TRBV5-4 with TRBJ2-3, with 8 bases matching TRBD2. CDR3 length equals 14 residues. CDR1 is SGHNT and CDR2 is YYREEE in the germline V gene (reference sequence). Trimming removed 2 bases from V and 6 bases from J; junction bases left unmatched: 5. In nucleotides, the CDR3 is TGTGCCAGCAGCTTACGACTAGCGAGCGATACGCAGTATTTT. This encodes CASSLRLASDTQYF.

The sample holds a few counts of this clonotype. The rearrangement joins TRBV4-1 to TRBJ2-3; no firm D call. Trimming took 2 bases from V and 0 from J, leaving 12 bases between them. The V gene's germline CDR1 is MGHRA and CDR2 YSYEKL. The CDR3 is 16 residues long. This chain's CDR3 is CASSQYGPPSTDTQYF. DNA of the CDR3: TGCGCCAGCAGCCAATACGGGCCACCTAGCACAGATACGCAGTATTTT.

This sequence joins TRBV15 and TRBJ1-4; D not certain. Per the germline V gene, CDR1 is LNHNV and CDR2 is YYDKDF (reference sequence). The CDR3 extends over 14 amino acids. The V end was cut by 0 bases, the J end by 4 bases, with 6 bases between. CDR3 protein: CATSRDLSNEKLFF. In nucleotides, the CDR3 is TGTGCCACCAGCAGAGATCTCAGTAATGAAAAACTGTTTTTT.

A few counts support this clonotype. CDR3 DNA sequence: TGTGCCATCAGTGAGGGGGGGCCCCAAGAGACCCAGTACTTC. It encodes CAISEGGPQETQYF. This chain connects TRBV10-3 to TRBJ2-5; D could derive from TRBD1 or TRBD2 (6 bases each). The CDR3 spans 14 residues. Germline V CDR1 and CDR2: ENHRY, SYGVKD. V lost 2 bases and J lost 1, with 8 bases in between.

This clonotype is a singleton in its sample. J is TRBJ1-5 and V is TRBV10-3, with D possibly matching TRBD1 (5 bases). The V gene's germline CDR1 is ENHRY and CDR2 SYGVKD. The length of the CDR3 is 14 residues. V shed 2 bases and J shed 9 bases, with 14 bases lying between them. CDR3 region: CAISEAGGSRPQHF. The CDR3 DNA sequence: TGTGCCATCAGTGAGGCCGGGGGTAGTAGGCCCCAGCATTTT.

The CDR3 region has the DNA TGTGCCAGCAGCAAACAGGGCCATGGCTACACCTTC. Translating gives CASSKQGHGYTF. The chain couples TRBV7-2 to TRBJ1-2, with D possibly being TRBD1 (6 bases). V lost 5 bases and J lost 6, with 10 bases in between. CDR1 SGHTA and CDR2 FQGNSA come from the germline V gene. This CDR3 region has 12 residues.

A remark on this clonotype: This clone may be a read error of a much larger clone one base away. The J gene is TRBJ2-5, the V gene TRBV7-2; TRBD1 matches at 11 bases. The J call is uncertain, as TRBJ2-7 better fits the DNA end. Germline CDR1 reads SGHTA; CDR2 reads FQGNSA. The CDR3 has 15 residues. The CDR3 coding sequence is TGTGCCAGCAGCTCTGAGGACAGGGGGCAGTACGAGCAGTACTTC. It encodes CASSSEDRGQYEQYF.

The chain recombines TRBV28 with TRBJ2-3; D remains unclear. This CDR3 comprises 21 residues. Germline V gene data show CDR1 as MDHEN and CDR2 as SYDVKM. Trimming cost V 11 bases and J 6 bases, with 42 bases left between them. The CDR3 bases are TGTGCCCCTATCCCCCGGTTACCGGTGGAGCACCAACCAAACTCGCTCGATACGCAGTATTTT. Its translation is CAPIPRLPVEHQPNSLDTQYF.

There are a few counts of this clonotype. The V gene is TRBV2, the J gene TRBJ2-1, with TRBD2 matching over 8 bases. The J call may be faulty, since TRBJ2-7 better matches the DNA end. This CDR3 has 15 residues. Germline V gene data show CDR1 as SNHLY and CDR2 as FYNNEI. The CDR3, as DNA: TGTGCCAGCAGGGAGAGCGGGGGCGCCTACAATGAGCAGTACTTC. Translated, it gives CASRESGGAYNEQYF.